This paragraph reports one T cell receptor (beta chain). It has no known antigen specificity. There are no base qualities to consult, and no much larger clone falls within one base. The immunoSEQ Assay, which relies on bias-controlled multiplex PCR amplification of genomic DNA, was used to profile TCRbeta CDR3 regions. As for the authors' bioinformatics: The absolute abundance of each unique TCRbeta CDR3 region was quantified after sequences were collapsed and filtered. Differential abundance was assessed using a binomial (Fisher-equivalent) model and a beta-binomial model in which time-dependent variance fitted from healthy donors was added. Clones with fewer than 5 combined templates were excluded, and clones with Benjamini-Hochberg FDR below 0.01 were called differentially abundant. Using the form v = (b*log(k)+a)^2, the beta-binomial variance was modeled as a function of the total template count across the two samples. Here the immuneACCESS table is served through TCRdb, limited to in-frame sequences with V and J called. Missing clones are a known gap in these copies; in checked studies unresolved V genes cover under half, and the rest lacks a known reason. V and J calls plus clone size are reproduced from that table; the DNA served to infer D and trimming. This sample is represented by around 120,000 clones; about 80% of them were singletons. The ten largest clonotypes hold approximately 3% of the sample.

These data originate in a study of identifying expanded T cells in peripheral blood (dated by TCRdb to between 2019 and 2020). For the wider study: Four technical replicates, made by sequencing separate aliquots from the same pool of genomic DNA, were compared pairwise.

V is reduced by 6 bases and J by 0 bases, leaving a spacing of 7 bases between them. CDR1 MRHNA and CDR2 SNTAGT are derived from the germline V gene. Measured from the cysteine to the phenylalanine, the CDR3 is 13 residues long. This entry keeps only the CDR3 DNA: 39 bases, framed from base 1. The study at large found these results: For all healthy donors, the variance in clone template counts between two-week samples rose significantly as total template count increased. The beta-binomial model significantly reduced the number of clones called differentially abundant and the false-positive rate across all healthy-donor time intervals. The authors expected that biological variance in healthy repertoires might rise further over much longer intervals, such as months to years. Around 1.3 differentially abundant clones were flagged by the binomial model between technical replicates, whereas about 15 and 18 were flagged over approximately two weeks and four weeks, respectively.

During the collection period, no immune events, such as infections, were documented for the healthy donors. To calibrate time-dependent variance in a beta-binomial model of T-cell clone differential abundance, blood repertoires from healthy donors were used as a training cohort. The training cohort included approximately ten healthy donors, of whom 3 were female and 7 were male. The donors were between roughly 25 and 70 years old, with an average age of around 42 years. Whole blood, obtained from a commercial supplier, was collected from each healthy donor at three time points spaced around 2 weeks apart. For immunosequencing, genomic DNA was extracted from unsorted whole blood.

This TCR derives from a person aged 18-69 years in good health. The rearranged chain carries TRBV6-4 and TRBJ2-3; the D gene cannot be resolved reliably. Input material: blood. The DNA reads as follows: TGTGCCAGCAGAGGTGGCAGCACAGATACGCAGTATTTT. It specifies CASRGGSTDTQYF.